These T cell receptor beta chains were read from a single sample in a study of blood T cell repertoires in COVID-19. Using immunoSEQ multiplex PCR, the repertoire was profiled, and TCRdb retains in-frame clones only, with some absent. The sample contains approximately 47,000 clones, 88% of which appear only once. The material sequenced was peripheral blood. These receptors all stem from a human donor with active COVID-19. The donor label of this sample is uncertain. Each CDR3 is given with its conserved first and last residue. D genes are given only for firm matches. Only part of the rows carry a size: once, few, many, or a class if the clone is expanded.

v_call	j_call	clone_size	d_call	cdr3_nt	cdr3_aa
TRBV9	TRBJ2-1	.	.	TGTGCCAGCAGCGTAGACAGGACCAATGAGCAGTTCTTC	CASSVDRTNEQFF
TRBV2	TRBJ1-6	once	TRBD1	TGTGCCACCGCAACGGGTGGGACAGGGGCTTCACCCCTCCACTTT	CATATGGTGASPLHF
TRBV9	TRBJ1-4	.	.	TGTGCCAGCAGCTTAGACAGCCGTAAACTGTTTTTT	CASSLDSRKLFF
TRBV6-2/TRBV6-3	TRBJ2-3	.	TRBD2	TGTGCCAGCAGTTATGGGCGGGAGCCAGATACGCAGTATTTT	CASSYGREPDTQYF
TRBV15	TRBJ1-1	.	.	TGTGCCACCAGCAGAGATCAGGGTATGAACACTGAAGCTTTCTTT	CATSRDQGMNTEAFF
TRBV7-9	TRBJ2-7	.	.	TGTGCCAGCAGCTTAGATCCGGGAATAACCTACGAGCAGTACTTC	CASSLDPGITYEQYF
TRBV4-3	TRBJ2-7	.	.	TGCGCCAGCAGCCAAGCCCTAGTTGACTACGAGCAGTACTTC	CASSQALVDYEQYF
TRBV5-1	TRBJ2-5	.	.	TGCGCCAGCAGCTTGGGGGCAGTGCAAGAGACCCAGTACTTC	CASSLGAVQETQYF
TRBV10-3	TRBJ2-7	once	.	TGTGCCATCAGTGAAGCAGGGGACCGTGAGCAGTACTTC	CAISEAGDREQYF
TRBV27	TRBJ2-7	.	TRBD2	TGTGCCAGCAGTTTGTCGGTAGCGGGGGAATACGAGCAGTACTTC	CASSLSVAGEYEQYF
TRBV9	TRBJ2-7	.	.	TGTGCCAGCAGCGGACTAGAGATAGACGAGCAGTACTTC	CASSGLEIDEQYF
TRBV2	TRBJ1-1	.	.	TGTGCCAGCGATGACGGGATGAACACTGAAGCTTTCTTT	CASDDGMNTEAFF
TRBV27	TRBJ2-3	once	.	TGTGCCAGCAGTTTATTGGGAGGAGCGGATACGCAGTATTTT	CASSLLGGADTQYF
TRBV5-1	TRBJ2-3	.	.	TGCGCCAGCAGCTTGGGAGGGAATACGCAGTATTTT	CASSLGGNTQYF
TRBV3-1/TRBV3-2	TRBJ2-3	once	.	TGTGCCAGCAGCCAAGGACAGCTTCAACAAGATACGCAGTATTTT	CASSQGQLQQDTQYF
TRBV18	TRBJ1-6	.	.	TGTGCCAGCTCACCACTGGGACTGGGTAATTCACCCCTCCACTTT	CASSPLGLGNSPLHF